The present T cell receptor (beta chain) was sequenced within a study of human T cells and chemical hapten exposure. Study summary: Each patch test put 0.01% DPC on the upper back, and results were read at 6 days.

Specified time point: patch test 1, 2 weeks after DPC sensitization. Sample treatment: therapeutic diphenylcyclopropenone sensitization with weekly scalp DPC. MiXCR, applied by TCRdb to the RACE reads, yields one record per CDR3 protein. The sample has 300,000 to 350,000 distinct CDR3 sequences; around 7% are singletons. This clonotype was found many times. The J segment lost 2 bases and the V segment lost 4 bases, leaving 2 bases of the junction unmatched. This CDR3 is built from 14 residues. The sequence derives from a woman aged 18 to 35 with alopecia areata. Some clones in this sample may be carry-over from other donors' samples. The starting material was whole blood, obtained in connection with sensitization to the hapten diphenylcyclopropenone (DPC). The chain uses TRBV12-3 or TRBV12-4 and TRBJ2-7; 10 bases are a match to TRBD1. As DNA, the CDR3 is TGTGCCAGCAGTTCGACAGGGGGCCCCTACGAGCAGTACTTC. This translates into CASSSTGGPYEQYF.